A few counts support the clone carrying this TCR beta chain. The repertoire was sequenced with immunoSEQ multiplex PCR; TCRdb's copy has only in-frame clones and lacks some. The repertoire holds roughly 57,000 clones, with 75% to 80% as singletons. The data belong to a study of blood T cell repertoires in COVID-19. The J segment lost 3 bases and the V segment lost 4 bases, leaving 12 bases of the junction unmatched. The CDR3 contains 17 residues. Germline CDR1 KGHSH, CDR2 LQKENI. The receptor's source is a man in his 70s with active or convalescent COVID-19. The source material was peripheral blood. The chain employs TRBV18 and TRBJ2-7; 10 bases line up with TRBD2. The CDR3 DNA sequence: TGTGCCAGCTCACTGCAGGCTCGGGGACTAGCGTTCTACGAGCAGTACTTC. Amino acids: CASSLQARGLAFYEQYF.